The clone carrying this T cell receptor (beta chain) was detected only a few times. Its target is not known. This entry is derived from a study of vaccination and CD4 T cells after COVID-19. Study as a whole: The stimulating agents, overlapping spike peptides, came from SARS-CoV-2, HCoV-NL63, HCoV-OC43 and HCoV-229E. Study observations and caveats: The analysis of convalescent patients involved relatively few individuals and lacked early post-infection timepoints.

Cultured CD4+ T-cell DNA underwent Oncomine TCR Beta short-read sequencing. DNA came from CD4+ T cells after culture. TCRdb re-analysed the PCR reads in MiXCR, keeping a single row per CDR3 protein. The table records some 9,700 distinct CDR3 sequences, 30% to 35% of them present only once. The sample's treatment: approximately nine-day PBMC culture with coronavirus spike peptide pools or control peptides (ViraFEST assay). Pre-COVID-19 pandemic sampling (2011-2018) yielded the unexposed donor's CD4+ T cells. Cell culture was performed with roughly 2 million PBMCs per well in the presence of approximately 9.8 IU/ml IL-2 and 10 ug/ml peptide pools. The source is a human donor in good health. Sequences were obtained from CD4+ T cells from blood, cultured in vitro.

The CDR3 nucleotides read TGTGCCAGCAGCCGATACCCCCGGGACCAGCCCCAGCATTTT. Translated: CASSRYPRDQPQHF. V is TRBV7-2 and J is TRBJ1-5; maybe TRBD1 (5 bases). Trimming took 5 bases from V and 7 from J, leaving 15 bases between them. This CDR3 has 14 amino acids. Looked up from germline, CDR1 is SGHTA and CDR2 is FQGNSA.